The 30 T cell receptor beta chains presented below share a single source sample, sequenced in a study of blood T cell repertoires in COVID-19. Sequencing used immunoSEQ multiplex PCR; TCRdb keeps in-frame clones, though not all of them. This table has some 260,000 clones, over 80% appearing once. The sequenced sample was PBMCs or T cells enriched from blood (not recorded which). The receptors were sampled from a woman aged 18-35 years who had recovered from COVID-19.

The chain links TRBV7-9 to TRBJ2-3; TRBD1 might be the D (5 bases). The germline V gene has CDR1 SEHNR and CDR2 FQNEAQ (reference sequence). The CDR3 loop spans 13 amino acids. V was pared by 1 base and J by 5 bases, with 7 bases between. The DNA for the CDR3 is TGTGCCAGCAGCTTAGACAGGTTAGATACGCAGTATTTT. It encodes CASSLDRLDTQYF.

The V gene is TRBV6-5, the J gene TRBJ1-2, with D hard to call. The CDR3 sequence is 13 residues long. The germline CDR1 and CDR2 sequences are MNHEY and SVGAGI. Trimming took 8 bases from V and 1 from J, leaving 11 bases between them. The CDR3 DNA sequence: TGTGCCAGCCGACTATCCTTTAACTATGGCTACACCTTC. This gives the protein CASRLSFNYGYTF.

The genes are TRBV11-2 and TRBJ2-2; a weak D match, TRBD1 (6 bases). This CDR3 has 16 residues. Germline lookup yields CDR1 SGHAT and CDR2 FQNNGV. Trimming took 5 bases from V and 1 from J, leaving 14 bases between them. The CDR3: CASSRTGLVNTGELFF. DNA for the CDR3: TGTGCCAGCAGCCGTACAGGGTTGGTGAACACCGGGGAGCTGTTTTTT.

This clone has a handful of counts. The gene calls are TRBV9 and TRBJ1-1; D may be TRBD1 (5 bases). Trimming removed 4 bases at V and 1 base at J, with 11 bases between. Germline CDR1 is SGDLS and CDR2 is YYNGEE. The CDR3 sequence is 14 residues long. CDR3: CASSPSQGNTEAFF. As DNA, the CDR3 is TGTGCCAGCAGCCCCTCCCAGGGGAACACTGAAGCTTTCTTT.

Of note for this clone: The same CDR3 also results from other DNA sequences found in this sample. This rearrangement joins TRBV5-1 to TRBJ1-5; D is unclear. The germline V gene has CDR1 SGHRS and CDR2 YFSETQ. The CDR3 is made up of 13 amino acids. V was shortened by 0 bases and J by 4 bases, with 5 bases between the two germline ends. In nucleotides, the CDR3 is TGCGCCAGCAGCTTGGATCTAAATCAGCCCCAGCATTTT. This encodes CASSLDLNQPQHF.

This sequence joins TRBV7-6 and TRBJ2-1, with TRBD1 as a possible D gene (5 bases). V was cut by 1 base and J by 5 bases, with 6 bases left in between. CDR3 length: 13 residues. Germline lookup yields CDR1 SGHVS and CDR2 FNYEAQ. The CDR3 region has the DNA TGTGCCAGCAGCTTAGGACAGAACAATGAGCAGTTCTTC. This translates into CASSLGQNNEQFF.

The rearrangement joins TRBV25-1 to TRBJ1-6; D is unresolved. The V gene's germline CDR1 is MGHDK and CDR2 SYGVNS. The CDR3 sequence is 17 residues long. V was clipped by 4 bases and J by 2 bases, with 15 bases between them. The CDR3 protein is CASSVFDGVTYNSPLHF. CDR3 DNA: TGTGCCAGCAGTGTATTCGACGGGGTCACCTATAATTCACCCCTCCACTTT.

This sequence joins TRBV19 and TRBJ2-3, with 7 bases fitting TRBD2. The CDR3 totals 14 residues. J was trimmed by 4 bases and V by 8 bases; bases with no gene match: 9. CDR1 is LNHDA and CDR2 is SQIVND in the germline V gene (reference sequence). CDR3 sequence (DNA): TGTGCCAGTGCCCAGGGAGGGGACGCAGATACGCAGTATTTT. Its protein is CASAQGGDADTQYF.

CDR3 in amino acids: CASSPGDTTSNESNQPQHF. The CDR3, as DNA: TGTGCCAGCAGCCCAGGGGACACCACCAGCAACGAAAGCAATCAGCCCCAGCATTTT. V gene TRBV13 combines with J gene TRBJ1-5; possible D gene TRBD1, 6 bases. Germline-derived CDR1 and CDR2 are PRHDT and FYEKMQ (reference sequence). The V and J ends lost 5 bases and 1 base respectively, with 24 bases between them. The length of the CDR3 is 19 residues.

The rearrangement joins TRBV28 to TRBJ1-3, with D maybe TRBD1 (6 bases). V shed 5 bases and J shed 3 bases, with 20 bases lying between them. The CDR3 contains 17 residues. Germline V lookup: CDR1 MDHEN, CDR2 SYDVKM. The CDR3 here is CASSALRTVGIGNTIYF. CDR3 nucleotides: TGTGCCAGCAGTGCCTTAAGGACAGTTGGGATTGGAAACACCATATATTTT.

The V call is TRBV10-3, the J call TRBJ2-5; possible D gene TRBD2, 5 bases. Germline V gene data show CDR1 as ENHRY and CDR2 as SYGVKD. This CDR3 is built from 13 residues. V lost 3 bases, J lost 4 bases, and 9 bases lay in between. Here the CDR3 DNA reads TGTGCCATCAGTGACGGGAAAGGAGAGACCCAGTACTTC. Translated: CAISDGKGETQYF.

CDR3 sequence reads: CASSLGQPYEQYF. The CDR3 DNA reads as TGTGCCAGCAGCTTGGGACAGCCCTACGAGCAGTACTTC. The chain employs TRBV7-2 and TRBJ2-7; 7 bases agree with TRBD1. CDR1 SGHTA and CDR2 FQGNSA come from the germline V gene. The CDR3 consists of 13 residues. J was trimmed by 2 bases and V by 3 bases; bases with no gene match: 1.

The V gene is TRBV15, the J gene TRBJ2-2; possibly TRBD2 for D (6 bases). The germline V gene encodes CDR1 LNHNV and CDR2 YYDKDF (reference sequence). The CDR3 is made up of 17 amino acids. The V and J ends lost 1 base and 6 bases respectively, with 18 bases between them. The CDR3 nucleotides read TGTGCCACCAGCAGAGGTGGAGGGTGGAGCCACCCCGGGGAGCTGTTTTTT. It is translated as CATSRGGGWSHPGELFF.

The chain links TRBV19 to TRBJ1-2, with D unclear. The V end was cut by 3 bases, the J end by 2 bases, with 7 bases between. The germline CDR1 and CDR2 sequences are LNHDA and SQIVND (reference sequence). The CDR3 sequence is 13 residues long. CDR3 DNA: TGTGCCAGTAGTATGTACGAGAACTATGGCTACACCTTC. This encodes CASSMYENYGYTF. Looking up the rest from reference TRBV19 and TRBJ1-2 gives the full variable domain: DGGITQSPKYLFRKEGQNVTLSCEQNLNHDAMYWYRQDPGQGLRLIYYSQIVNDFQKGDIAEGYSVSREKKESFPLTVTSAQKNPTAFYLCASSMYENYGYTFGSGTRLTVV.

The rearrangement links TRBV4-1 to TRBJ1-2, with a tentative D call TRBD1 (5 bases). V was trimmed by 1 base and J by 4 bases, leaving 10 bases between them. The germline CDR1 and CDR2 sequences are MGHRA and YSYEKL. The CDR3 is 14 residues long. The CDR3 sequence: CASSQVGQVYGYTF. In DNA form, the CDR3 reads TGCGCCAGCAGCCAAGTGGGGCAGGTCTATGGCTACACCTTC.

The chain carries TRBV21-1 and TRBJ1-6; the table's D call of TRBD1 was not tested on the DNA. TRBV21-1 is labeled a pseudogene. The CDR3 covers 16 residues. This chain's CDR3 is CASSKAQGQGESPLHF. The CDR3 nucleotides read TGTGCCAGCAGCAAAGCGCAAGGTCAGGGGGAGTCACCCCTCCACTTT.

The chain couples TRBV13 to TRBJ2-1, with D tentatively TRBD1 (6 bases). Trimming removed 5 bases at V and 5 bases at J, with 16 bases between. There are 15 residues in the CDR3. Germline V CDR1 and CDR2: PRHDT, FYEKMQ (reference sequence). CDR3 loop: CASSVRGGFDNEQFF. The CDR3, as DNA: TGTGCCAGCAGCGTCCGAGGGGGATTTGACAATGAGCAGTTCTTC.

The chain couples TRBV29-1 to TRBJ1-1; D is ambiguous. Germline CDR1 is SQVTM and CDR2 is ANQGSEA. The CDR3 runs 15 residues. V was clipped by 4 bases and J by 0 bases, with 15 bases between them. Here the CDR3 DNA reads TGCAGCGTTGCGGCCCTGAGGGTTCTGAACACTGAAGCTTTCTTT. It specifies CSVAALRVLNTEAFF.

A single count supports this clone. This chain's CDR3 is CASSAGGAGHTEAFF. CDR3 DNA: TGTGCCAGCAGTGCAGGGGGCGCCGGTCACACTGAAGCTTTCTTT. This chain joins TRBV2 and TRBJ1-1; 8 positions agree with TRBD1. J gave up 3 bases and V 4 bases, and 7 bases lay outside the gene matches. Germline-derived CDR1 and CDR2 are SNHLY and FYNNEI. The CDR3 spans 15 residues.

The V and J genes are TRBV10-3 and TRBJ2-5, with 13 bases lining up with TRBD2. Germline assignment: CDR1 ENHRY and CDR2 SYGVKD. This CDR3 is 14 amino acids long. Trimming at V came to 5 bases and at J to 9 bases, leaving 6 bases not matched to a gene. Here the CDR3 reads CAISPEGLAGSQYF. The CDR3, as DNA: TGTGCCATCAGTCCCGAGGGACTAGCGGGGTCCCAGTACTTC.

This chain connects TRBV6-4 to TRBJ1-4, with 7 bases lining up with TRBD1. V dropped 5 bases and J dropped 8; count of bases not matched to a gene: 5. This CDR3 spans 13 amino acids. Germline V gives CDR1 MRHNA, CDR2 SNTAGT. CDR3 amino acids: CASSPTTGEKLFF. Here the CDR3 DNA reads TGTGCCAGCAGTCCGACGACAGGGGAAAAACTGTTTTTT.

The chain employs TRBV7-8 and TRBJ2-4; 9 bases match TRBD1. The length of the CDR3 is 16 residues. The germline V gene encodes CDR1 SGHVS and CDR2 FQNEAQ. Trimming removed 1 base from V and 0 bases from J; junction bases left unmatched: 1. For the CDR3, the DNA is TGTGCCAGCAGCTTAGGGACAGGGGTAGCCAAAAACATTCAGTACTTC. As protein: CASSLGTGVAKNIQYF.

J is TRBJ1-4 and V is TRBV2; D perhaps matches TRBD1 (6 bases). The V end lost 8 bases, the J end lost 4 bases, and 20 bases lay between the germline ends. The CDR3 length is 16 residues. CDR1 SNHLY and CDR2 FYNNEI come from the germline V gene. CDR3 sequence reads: CASGPTGLFHNEKLFF. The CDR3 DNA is TGTGCCAGCGGGCCAACAGGGCTCTTCCATAATGAAAAACTGTTTTTT.

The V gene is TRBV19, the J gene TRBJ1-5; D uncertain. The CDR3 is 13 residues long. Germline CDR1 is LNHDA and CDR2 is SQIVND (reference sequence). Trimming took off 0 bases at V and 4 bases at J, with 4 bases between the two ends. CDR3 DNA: TGTGCCAGTAGTATAGACCTAAATCAGCCCCAGCATTTT. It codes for CASSIDLNQPQHF.

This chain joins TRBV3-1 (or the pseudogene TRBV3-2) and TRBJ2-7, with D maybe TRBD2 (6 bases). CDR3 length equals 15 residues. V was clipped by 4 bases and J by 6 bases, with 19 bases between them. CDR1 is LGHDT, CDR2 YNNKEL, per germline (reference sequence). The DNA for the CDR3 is TGTGCCAGCAGCCCGCAGAGGGGACTGGCGGGCGAGCAGTACTTC. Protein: CASSPQRGLAGEQYF.

The CDR3 DNA is TGTGCCAGCAGTTTACACGACAGATACGAGCAGTACTTC. This codes for CASSLHDRYEQYF. The chain is built from TRBV28 and TRBJ2-7, with TRBD1 as a possible D gene (5 bases). Germline CDR1 reads MDHEN; CDR2 reads SYDVKM. The CDR3 extends over 13 amino acids. V lost 2 bases to trimming and J lost 4 bases, with 9 bases between them.

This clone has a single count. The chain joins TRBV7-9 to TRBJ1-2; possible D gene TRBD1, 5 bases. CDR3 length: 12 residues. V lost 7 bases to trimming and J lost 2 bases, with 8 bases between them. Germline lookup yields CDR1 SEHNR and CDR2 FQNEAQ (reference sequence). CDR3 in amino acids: CASTGANYGYTF. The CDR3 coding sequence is TGTGCCAGCACCGGGGCCAACTATGGCTACACCTTC.

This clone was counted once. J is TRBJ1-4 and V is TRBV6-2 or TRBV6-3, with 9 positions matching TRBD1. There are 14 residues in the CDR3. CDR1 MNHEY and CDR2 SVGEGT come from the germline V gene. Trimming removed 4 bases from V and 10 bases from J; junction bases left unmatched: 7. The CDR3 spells CASSWTGVRRKLFF. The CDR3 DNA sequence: TGTGCCAGCAGTTGGACAGGGGTCCGTCGAAAACTGTTTTTT.

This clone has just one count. The CDR3, as DNA: TGTGCTAGTGGTTTTATGGTGCAGGGCGAGCAGTACTTC. Amino acid sequence: CASGFMVQGEQYF. The chain joins TRBV12-5 to TRBJ2-7; the D gene is possibly TRBD1 (5 bases). Deletions cut 3 bases from V and 6 bases from J, with 12 bases between. This CDR3 comprises 13 residues. The germline gives CDR1 LGHNT, CDR2 FRNRAP. The complete variable domain, with remaining parts taken from reference TRBV12-5 and TRBJ2-7, reads DARVTQTPRHKVTEMGQEVTMRCQPILGHNTVFWYRQTMMQGLELLAYFRNRAPLDDSGMPKDRFSAEMPDATLATLKIQPSEPRDSAVYFCASGFMVQGEQYFGPGTRLTVT.

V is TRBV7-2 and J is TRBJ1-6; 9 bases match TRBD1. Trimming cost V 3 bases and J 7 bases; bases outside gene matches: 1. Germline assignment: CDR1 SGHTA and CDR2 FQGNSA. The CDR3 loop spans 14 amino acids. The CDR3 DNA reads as TGTGCCAGCAGCTTTGGACAGGGGAATTCACCCCTCCACTTT. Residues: CASSFGQGNSPLHF.